The source of this T cell receptor (beta chain) is a study of cytomegalovirus exposure and HLA in healthy donors. The germline V gene has CDR1 SGHAT and CDR2 FQNNGV. The CDR3 loop spans 17 amino acids. With 1 base clipped from V and 9 bases from J, the junction kept 10 bases outside the gene matches. The assay was immunoSEQ multiplex PCR, and TCRdb's table has in-frame clones only and misses some. This table holds about 200,000 clones, 70% to 85% found once. This TCR was recovered from a woman in her twenties or thirties in good health and CMV-seropositive. Input material: PBMCs. The chain uses TRBV11-2 and TRBJ2-1; TRBD2 aligns across 12 bases. For the CDR3, the DNA is TGTGCCAGCAGCTTAGTGACTAGCGGGGGAGGGAGGGGTGAGCAGTTCTTC. It yields the protein CASSLVTSGGGRGEQFF.